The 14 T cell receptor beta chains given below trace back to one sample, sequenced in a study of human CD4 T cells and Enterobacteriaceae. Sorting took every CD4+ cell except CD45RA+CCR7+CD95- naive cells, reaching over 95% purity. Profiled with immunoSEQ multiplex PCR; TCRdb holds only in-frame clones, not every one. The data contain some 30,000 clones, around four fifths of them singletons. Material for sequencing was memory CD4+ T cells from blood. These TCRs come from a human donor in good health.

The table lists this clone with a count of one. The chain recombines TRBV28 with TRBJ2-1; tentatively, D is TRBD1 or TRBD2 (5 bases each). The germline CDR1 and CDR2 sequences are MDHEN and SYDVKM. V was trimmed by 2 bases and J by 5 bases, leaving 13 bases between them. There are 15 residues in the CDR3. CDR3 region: CASSLRGVLNNEQFF. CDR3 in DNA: TGTGCCAGCAGTTTACGAGGGGTTCTAAACAATGAGCAGTTCTTC.

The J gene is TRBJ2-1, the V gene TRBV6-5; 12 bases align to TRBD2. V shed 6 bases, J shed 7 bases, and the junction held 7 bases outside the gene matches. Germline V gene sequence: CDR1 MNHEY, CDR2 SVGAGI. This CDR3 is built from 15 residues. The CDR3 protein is CASSSGTSGPNEQFF. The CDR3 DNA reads TGTGCCAGCAGCTCAGGGACTAGCGGGCCGAATGAGCAGTTCTTC.

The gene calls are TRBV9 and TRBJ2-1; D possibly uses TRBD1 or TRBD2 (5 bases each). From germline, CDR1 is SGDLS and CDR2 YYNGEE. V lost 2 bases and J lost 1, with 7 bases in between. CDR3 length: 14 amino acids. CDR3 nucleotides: TGTGCCAGCAGCGTTGGGGGTTCCTACAATGAGCAGTTCTTC. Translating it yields CASSVGGSYNEQFF. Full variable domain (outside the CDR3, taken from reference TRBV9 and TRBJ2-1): DSGVTQTPKHLITATGQRVTLRCSPRSGDLSVYWYQQSLDQGLQFLIQYYNGEERAKGNILERFSAQQFPDLHSELNLSSLELGDSALYFCASSVGGSYNEQFFGPGTRLTVL.

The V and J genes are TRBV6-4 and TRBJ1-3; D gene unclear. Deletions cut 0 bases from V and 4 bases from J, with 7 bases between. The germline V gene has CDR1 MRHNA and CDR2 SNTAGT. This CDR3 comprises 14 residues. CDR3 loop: CASSDSDAGNTIYF. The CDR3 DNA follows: TGTGCCAGCAGTGACTCGGACGCCGGAAACACCATATATTTT.

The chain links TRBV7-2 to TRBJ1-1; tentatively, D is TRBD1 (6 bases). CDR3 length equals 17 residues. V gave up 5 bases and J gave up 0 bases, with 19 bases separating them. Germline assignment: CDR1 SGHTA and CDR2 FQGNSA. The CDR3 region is CASSRKDSHLMNTEAFF. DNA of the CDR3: TGTGCCAGCAGCCGGAAGGACAGCCACCTCATGAACACTGAAGCTTTCTTT.

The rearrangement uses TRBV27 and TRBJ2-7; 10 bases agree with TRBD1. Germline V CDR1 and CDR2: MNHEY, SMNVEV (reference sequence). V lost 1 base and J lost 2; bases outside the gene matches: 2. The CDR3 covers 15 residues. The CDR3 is CASSLLGQGAYEQYF. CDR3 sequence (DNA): TGTGCCAGCAGTTTATTAGGACAGGGGGCCTACGAGCAGTACTTC.

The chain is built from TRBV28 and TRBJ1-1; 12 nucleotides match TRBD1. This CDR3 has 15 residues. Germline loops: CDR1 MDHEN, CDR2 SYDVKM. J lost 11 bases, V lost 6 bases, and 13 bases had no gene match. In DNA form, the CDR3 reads TGTGCCAGCAGGCAATCCGGGACAGGGGGCGTGGGGGCTTTCTTT. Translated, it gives CASRQSGTGGVGAFF.

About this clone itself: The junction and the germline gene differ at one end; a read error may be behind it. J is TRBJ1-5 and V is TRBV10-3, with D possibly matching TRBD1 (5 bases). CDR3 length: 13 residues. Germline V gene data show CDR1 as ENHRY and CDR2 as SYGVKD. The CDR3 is CTIRAGKDQPQHF. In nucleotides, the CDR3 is TGTACCATCAGGGCAGGGAAGGATCAGCCCCAGCATTTT.

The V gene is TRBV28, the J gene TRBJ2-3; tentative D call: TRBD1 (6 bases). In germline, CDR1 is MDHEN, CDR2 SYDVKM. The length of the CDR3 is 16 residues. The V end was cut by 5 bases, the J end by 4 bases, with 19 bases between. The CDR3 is CASSPSQGLGSDTQYF. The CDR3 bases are TGTGCCAGCAGTCCCTCACAGGGCCTGGGTTCAGATACGCAGTATTTT.

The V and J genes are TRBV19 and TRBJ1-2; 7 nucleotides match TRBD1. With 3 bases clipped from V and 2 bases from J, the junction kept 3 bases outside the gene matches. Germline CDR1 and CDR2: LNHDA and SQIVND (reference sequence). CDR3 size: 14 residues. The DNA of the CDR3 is TGTGCCAGTAGTATCTGGGGACAGAACTATGGCTACACCTTC. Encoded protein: CASSIWGQNYGYTF.

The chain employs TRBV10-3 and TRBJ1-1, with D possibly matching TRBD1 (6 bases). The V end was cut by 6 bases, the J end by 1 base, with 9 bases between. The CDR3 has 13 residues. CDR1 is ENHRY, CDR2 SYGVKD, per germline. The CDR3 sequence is CAIRWGQNTEAFF. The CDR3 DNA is TGTGCCATCAGATGGGGACAGAACACTGAAGCTTTCTTT.

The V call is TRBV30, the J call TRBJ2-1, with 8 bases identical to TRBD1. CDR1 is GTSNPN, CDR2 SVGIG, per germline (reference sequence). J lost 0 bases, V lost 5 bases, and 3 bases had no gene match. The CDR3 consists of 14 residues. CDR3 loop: CAWVTGGSYNEQFF. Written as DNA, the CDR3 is TGTGCCTGGGTTACAGGGGGCTCCTACAATGAGCAGTTCTTC. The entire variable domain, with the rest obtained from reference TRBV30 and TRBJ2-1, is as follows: SQTIHQWPATLVQPVGSPLSLECTVEGTSNPNLYWYRQAAGRGLQLLFYSVGIGQISSEVPQNLSASRPQDRQFILSSKKLLLSDSGFYLCAWVTGGSYNEQFFGPGTRLTVL.

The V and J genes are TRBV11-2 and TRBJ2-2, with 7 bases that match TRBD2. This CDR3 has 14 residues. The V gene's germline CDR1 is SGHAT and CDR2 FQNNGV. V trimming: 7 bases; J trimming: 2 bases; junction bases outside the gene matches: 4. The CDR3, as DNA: TGTGCCAGCACCCCGACTAGCAACACCGGGGAGCTGTTTTTT. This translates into CASTPTSNTGELFF.

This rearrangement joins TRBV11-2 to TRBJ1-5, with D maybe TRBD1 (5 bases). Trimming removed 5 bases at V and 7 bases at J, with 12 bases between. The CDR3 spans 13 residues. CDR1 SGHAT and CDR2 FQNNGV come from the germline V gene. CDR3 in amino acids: CASSASDSQPQHF. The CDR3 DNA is TGTGCCAGCAGCGCCTCAGACAGCCAGCCCCAGCATTTT.